The rows below give T cell receptor beta chains drawn from one sample of a study of blood T cell repertoires in COVID-19. TCRdb's copy holds only in-frame clones and misses some; the assay was immunoSEQ multiplex PCR. The sample shows tens of thousands of clones, 93% of them seen only once. Sequencing was carried out using peripheral blood. Receptors originate from a man in his 70s with active COVID-19. Both conserved end residues are part of each CDR3. The D gene is left open where the match is weak. The listing skips clone size in some rows; elsewhere it reads once, few, many or a size class.

size	V	D	J	CDR3	DNA
-	TRBV7-2	TRBD2	TRBJ2-5	CASSSRLAGGRETQYF	TGTGCCAGCAGCTCCCGACTAGCGGGGGGCAGGGAGACCCAGTACTTC
-	TRBV10-3	TRBD1	TRBJ1-2	CAISDSDRGFITYGYTF	TGTGCCATCAGTGACAGTGACAGGGGTTTTATAACCTATGGCTACACCTTC
-	TRBV28	TRBD1	TRBJ2-3	CASRPGTGSTDTQYF	TGTGCCAGCAGACCCGGGACAGGGAGCACAGATACGCAGTATTTT
-	TRBV25-1	-	TRBJ2-3	CASRASTDTQYF	TGTGCCAGCAGGGCTAGCACAGATACGCAGTATTTT
once	TRBV9	TRBD1	TRBJ1-5	CASSVGTGRDQPQHF	TGTGCCAGCAGCGTCGGGACAGGAAGGGACCAGCCCCAGCATTTT
-	TRBV19	-	TRBJ1-2	CASSIDLTGRYRYYGYTF	TGTGCCAGTAGTATAGATCTTACAGGGCGGTATCGTTACTATGGCTACACCTTC
-	TRBV10-3	TRBD1	TRBJ1-6	CAISETGITTGGSPLHF	TGTGCCATCAGTGAGACAGGCATTACAACAGGGGGCTCACCCCTCCACTTT
-	TRBV28	-	TRBJ1-1	CASSSPGADTEAFF	TGTGCCAGCAGTTCCCCAGGGGCGGACACTGAAGCTTTCTTT
once	TRBV4-1	TRBD1	TRBJ1-4	CASSGTGVGKLFF	TGCGCCAGCAGCGGGACAGGGGTAGGGAAACTGTTTTTT
few	TRBV19	TRBD1	TRBJ1-2	CASSRGGVYYGYTF	TGTGCCAGTTCCAGAGGGGGCGTTTACTATGGCTACACCTTC
-	TRBV6-5	TRBD1	TRBJ1-4	CASSNRQGTNEKLFF	TGTGCCAGCAGTAACCGACAGGGGACTAATGAAAAACTGTTTTTT
-	TRBV5-1	-	TRBJ2-1	CASTDPYSSYNEQFF	TGCGCCAGCACCGATCCGTACAGCTCCTACAATGAGCAGTTCTTC
once	TRBV6-5	-	TRBJ2-5	CASKGEGVDQETQYF	TGTGCCAGCAAAGGCGAGGGGGTGGACCAAGAGACCCAGTACTTC
once	TRBV29-1	TRBD1	TRBJ1-6	CSVQAGQGNSPLHF	TGCAGCGTTCAAGCCGGACAGGGTAATTCACCCCTCCACTTT
once	TRBV2	-	TRBJ1-6	CASRETAGPTSSPLHF	TGTGCCAGCAGAGAAACCGCGGGGCCTACGTCTTCACCCCTCCACTTT
-	TRBV7-3	-	TRBJ2-2	CASSSGQSLNTGELFF	TGTGCCAGCAGCTCAGGACAGAGCCTTAACACCGGGGAGCTGTTTTTT
-	TRBV12-2	-	TRBJ1-4	CASRPVEGSNEKLFF	TGTGCAAGTCGCCCAGTGGAGGGTAGTAATGAAAAACTGTTTTTT
-	TRBV29-1	TRBD1	TRBJ2-3	CSVDGTGVGTDTQYF	TGCAGCGTTGATGGGACAGGGGTTGGCACAGATACGCAGTATTTT
-	TRBV27	TRBD2	TRBJ2-3	CASRLAGGNTDTQYF	TGTGCCAGCAGACTAGCGGGGGGGAACACAGATACGCAGTATTTT
once	TRBV7-2	-	TRBJ2-7	CASSTRGDHEQYF	TGTGCCAGCAGCACCAGGGGGGACCACGAGCAGTACTTC
-	TRBV11-3	TRBD2	TRBJ2-5	CASSPGAGTSQETQYF	TGTGCCAGCAGCCCGGGGGCCGGGACTAGTCAAGAGACCCAGTACTTC
-	TRBV5-1	-	TRBJ1-1	CASSRDGQLNTEAFF	TGCGCCAGCAGCCGTGACGGACAGCTGAACACTGAAGCTTTCTTT
once	TRBV3-1/TRBV3-2	-	TRBJ1-3	CASSQEGSGTLFLDRNTIYF	TGTGCCAGCAGCCAAGAAGGGTCAGGGACTCTCTTTTTGGATCGAAACACCATATATTTT
-	TRBV11-2	-	TRBJ2-5	CASSEAEETQYF	TGTGCCAGCAGCGAGGCCGAAGAGACCCAGTACTTC
few	TRBV2	-	TRBJ1-5	CASTFREGLYQPQHF	TGTGCCAGCACCTTTAGGGAGGGACTATATCAGCCCCAGCATTTT
-	TRBV5-1	TRBD1	TRBJ2-1	CASSGGTGGGSEQFF	TGCGCCAGCAGCGGCGGGACAGGGGGAGGGAGTGAGCAGTTCTTC
once	TRBV5-1	TRBD2	TRBJ2-2	CASSGTSGGASTGELFF	TGCGCCAGCAGCGGGACTAGCGGGGGGGCCAGCACCGGGGAGCTGTTTTTT